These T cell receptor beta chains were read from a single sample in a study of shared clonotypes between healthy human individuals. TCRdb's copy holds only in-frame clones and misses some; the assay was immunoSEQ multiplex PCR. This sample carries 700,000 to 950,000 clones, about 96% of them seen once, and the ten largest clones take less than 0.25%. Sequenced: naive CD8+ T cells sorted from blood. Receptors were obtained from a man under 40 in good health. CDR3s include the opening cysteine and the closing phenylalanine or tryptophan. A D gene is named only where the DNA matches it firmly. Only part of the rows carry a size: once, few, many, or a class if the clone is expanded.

CASSLRGTFTTDTQYF	TGTGCCAGCAGCTTGCGTGGGACTTTTACCACAGATACGCAGTATTTT	-	-	TRBV7-9	TRBJ2-3
CASSQVPQGGEQFF	TGCGCCAGCAGCCAAGTCCCCCAGGGGGGCGAGCAGTTCTTC	-	-	TRBV4-1	TRBJ2-1
CASSPSDRGQYEQYF	TGCGCCAGCAGCCCTTCGGACAGGGGGCAATACGAGCAGTACTTC	once	TRBD1	TRBV4-1	TRBJ2-7
CASSSEASGRKGRYEQYF	TGTGCCAGCAGCTCAGAGGCTAGCGGGAGGAAAGGTAGGTACGAGCAGTACTTC	-	TRBD2	TRBV11-2	TRBJ2-7
CASSVGPTEYNEQFF	TGTGCTAGCAGCGTGGGACCTACAGAGTACAATGAGCAGTTCTTC	-	-	TRBV7-7	TRBJ2-1
CSVAAGQGAYEQYF	TGCAGCGTTGCCGCGGGACAGGGGGCTTACGAGCAGTACTTC	-	TRBD1	TRBV29-1	TRBJ2-7
CASMGQWETQYF	TGTGCCAGCATGGGACAATGGGAGACCCAGTACTTC	-	-	TRBV6-5	TRBJ2-5
CASSLVPATNEKLFF	TGCGCCAGCAGCTTGGTACCTGCAACTAATGAAAAACTGTTTTTT	-	-	TRBV5-1	TRBJ1-4
CASKRGDWPGANVLTF	TGTGCCAGCAAACGGGGAGATTGGCCTGGGGCCAACGTCCTGACTTTC	-	-	TRBV25-1	TRBJ2-6
CASSLSGPYEQYF	TGTGCCAGCAGTTTGTCAGGACCCTACGAGCAGTACTTC	once	-	TRBV27	TRBJ2-7
CASSELAGGYNEQFF	TGTGCCAGCAGCGAACTAGCGGGAGGGTACAATGAGCAGTTCTTC	-	TRBD2	TRBV11-2	TRBJ2-1
CASRLGLNTGELFF	TGCGCCAGCAGACTAGGGTTGAACACCGGGGAGCTGTTTTTT	-	-	TRBV4-1	TRBJ2-2
CASSLGWETQYF	TGTGCCAGCAGCTTGGGGTGGGAGACCCAGTACTTC	-	-	TRBV7-2	TRBJ2-5
CASNLLSEQFF	TGTGCCAGCAATTTGCTGAGTGAGCAGTTCTTC	-	-	TRBV2	TRBJ2-1
CASSSPHPGLTNGYTF	TGTGCCAGCAGTTCCCCCCACCCGGGACTCACGAATGGCTACACCTTC	-	-	TRBV28	TRBJ1-2
CASSQVSGLGSYEQYF	TGCGCCAGCAGCCAAGTCTCAGGGCTCGGGTCCTACGAGCAGTACTTC	-	-	TRBV4-1	TRBJ2-7
CASSQETGYTDTQYF	TGCGCCAGCAGCCAAGAAACGGGTTACACAGATACGCAGTATTTT	-	-	TRBV4-1	TRBJ2-3
CASSNDRGRAFF	TGTGCCAGCAGTAACGACAGGGGACGAGCTTTCTTT	-	TRBD1	TRBV28	TRBJ1-1
CASSQVVGTDNEKLFF	TGCGCCAGCAGCCAAGTTGTGGGGACAGATAATGAAAAACTGTTTTTT	-	TRBD1	TRBV4-1	TRBJ1-4
CASSIGGLGQAYF	TGTGCCAGTAGTATAGGGGGCCTCGGACAGGCCTACTTC	-	TRBD1	TRBV19	TRBJ2-7
CASSSRGQSSYNEQFF	TGTGCCAGCTCATCCCGGGGCCAGAGCTCCTACAATGAGCAGTTCTTC	-	-	TRBV18	TRBJ2-1
CASSLGQGGGELFF	TGTGCCAGCAGCTTAGGACAGGGCGGCGGGGAGCTGTTTTTT	-	TRBD1	TRBV11-3	TRBJ2-2
CSVKGGGRAYEQYF	TGCAGCGTAAAAGGCGGGGGGCGCGCCTACGAGCAGTACTTC	-	TRBD2	TRBV29-1	TRBJ2-7
CASSLVSQGIRSNQPQHF	TGTGCCAGCAGCTTAGTATCGCAGGGGATTAGGAGCAATCAGCCCCAGCATTTT	once	-	TRBV7-9	TRBJ1-5
CASSLGSDEQFF	TGTGCCAGCAGCCTCGGGTCCGATGAGCAGTTCTTC	-	-	TRBV7-9	TRBJ2-1
CASSFGSIQETQYF	TGTGCCAGCAGCTTCGGCAGTATTCAAGAGACCCAGTACTTC	-	-	TRBV5-6	TRBJ2-5
CASSLGSTDTQYF	TGTGCCAGCAGTTTGGGAAGCACAGATACGCAGTATTTT	once	-	TRBV27	TRBJ2-3
CASSHRDRSSYEQYF	TGCGCCAGCAGCCACCGGGACAGGAGCTCCTACGAGCAGTACTTC	-	TRBD1	TRBV5-1	TRBJ2-7
CASSLGIYQSADTQYF	TGTGCCAGCAGCTTAGGGATTTATCAGAGTGCAGATACGCAGTATTTT	-	-	TRBV7-7	TRBJ2-3
CASSQGTLSDTQYF	TGTGCCAGCAGCCAGGGGACCCTGTCGGATACGCAGTATTTT	-	-	TRBV14	TRBJ2-3
CASSVGTSGRGDTQYF	TGTGCCAGCAGCGTGGGGACTAGCGGGAGAGGAGATACGCAGTATTTT	-	TRBD2	TRBV9	TRBJ2-3
CASSLVREHTGELFF	TGTGCCAGCAGTTTAGTCCGGGAGCACACCGGGGAGCTGTTTTTT	-	-	TRBV27	TRBJ2-2
CATSQVWYTGELFF	TGTGCCACCAGCCAGGTTTGGTACACCGGGGAGCTGTTTTTT	few	-	TRBV15	TRBJ2-2
CASSLGQIYEQYF	TGCGCCAGCAGCTTGGGGCAAATCTACGAGCAGTACTTC	-	-	TRBV5-1	TRBJ2-7
CASSDGPYTQYF	TGTGCCAGCAGTGACGGTCCCTATACGCAGTATTTT	-	-	TRBV2	TRBJ2-3
CASSSNPDGYEQYF	TGTGCCAGCAGCTCTAACCCGGACGGATACGAGCAGTACTTC	-	-	TRBV7-3	TRBJ2-7
CASSRAAGMRWEGYTF	TGTGCCAGCAGCCGAGCCGCAGGGATGCGTTGGGAAGGCTACACCTTC	-	-	TRBV28	TRBJ1-2
CASSLNTAEQFF	TGTGCCAGCAGTCTTAATACTGCTGAGCAGTTCTTC	-	-	TRBV27	TRBJ2-1
CASIPGASLNEQFF	TGTGCCAGCATCCCCGGGGCGAGCTTAAATGAGCAGTTCTTC	-	-	TRBV7-9	TRBJ2-1
CASSSARVGQTYEQYF	TGTGCCAGCAGCTCTGCGAGGGTGGGACAGACCTACGAGCAGTACTTC	once	TRBD1	TRBV7-6	TRBJ2-7
CASSEGQGHYGYTF	TGTGCCAGCAGTGAAGGACAGGGACACTATGGCTACACCTTC	-	TRBD1	TRBV6-4	TRBJ1-2
CASSPGLGDEQFF	TGCGCCAGCAGCCCGGGACTGGGGGATGAGCAGTTCTTC	-	-	TRBV5-1	TRBJ2-1
CASSLKLDGTDTQYF	TGTGCCAGCAGCTTGAAGCTAGACGGCACAGATACGCAGTATTTT	-	-	TRBV5-4	TRBJ2-3
CASSFGTGSETQYF	TGTGCTAGCAGCTTTGGGACAGGGAGCGAGACCCAGTACTTC	once	TRBD1	TRBV7-7	TRBJ2-5
CASSHTYGYTF	TGTGCCAGCAGCCACACGTATGGCTACACCTTC	-	-	TRBV7-9	TRBJ1-2
CASSYGTAYYGYTF	TGTGCCAGCAGCTACGGGACAGCATACTATGGCTACACCTTC	few	TRBD1	TRBV7-9	TRBJ1-2
CASSPMAGQLNTEAFF	TGTGCCAGCAGCCCGATGGCCGGACAATTAAACACTGAAGCTTTCTTT	-	-	TRBV7-9	TRBJ1-1
CASSDGGTEAFF	TGTGCCAGCAGCGACGGGGGCACTGAAGCTTTCTTT	-	-	TRBV7-2	TRBJ1-1
CASSVGTSYNEQFF	TGTGCCAGCAGCGTAGGGACATCGTACAATGAGCAGTTCTTC	-	-	TRBV9	TRBJ2-1
CASSLVLAGGREFF	TGTGCCAGCAGCTTAGTACTAGCGGGGGGGAGGGAGTTCTTC	-	TRBD2	TRBV11-2	TRBJ2-1
CASSLFAGVVTDTQYF	TGTGCCAGCAGTTTATTTGCGGGAGTCGTGACAGATACGCAGTATTTT	-	TRBD2	TRBV27	TRBJ2-3
CASSGNLNYEQYF	TGTGCCAGCAGCGGGAACTTAAACTACGAGCAGTACTTC	-	-	TRBV4-2	TRBJ2-7
CASSLIAGTDTQYF	TGTGCCAGCAGCTTAATCGCCGGCACAGATACGCAGTATTTT	-	-	TRBV7-9	TRBJ2-3
CASSPTRGAYNEQFF	TGCGCCAGCAGCCCCACCCGGGGCGCGTACAATGAGCAGTTCTTC	-	-	TRBV4-3	TRBJ2-1
CASSPGPDAGSYNEQFF	TGTGCCAGCAGCCCTGGGCCCGACGCGGGGTCCTACAATGAGCAGTTCTTC	-	-	TRBV7-9	TRBJ2-1
CASSLQGPETQYF	TGTGCCAGCAGTTTACAGGGGCCAGAGACCCAGTACTTC	-	-	TRBV27	TRBJ2-5
CASSLLDSTDF	TGTGCCAGCAGTTTATTAGACTCCACGGACTTC	-	-	TRBV28	TRBJ2-7